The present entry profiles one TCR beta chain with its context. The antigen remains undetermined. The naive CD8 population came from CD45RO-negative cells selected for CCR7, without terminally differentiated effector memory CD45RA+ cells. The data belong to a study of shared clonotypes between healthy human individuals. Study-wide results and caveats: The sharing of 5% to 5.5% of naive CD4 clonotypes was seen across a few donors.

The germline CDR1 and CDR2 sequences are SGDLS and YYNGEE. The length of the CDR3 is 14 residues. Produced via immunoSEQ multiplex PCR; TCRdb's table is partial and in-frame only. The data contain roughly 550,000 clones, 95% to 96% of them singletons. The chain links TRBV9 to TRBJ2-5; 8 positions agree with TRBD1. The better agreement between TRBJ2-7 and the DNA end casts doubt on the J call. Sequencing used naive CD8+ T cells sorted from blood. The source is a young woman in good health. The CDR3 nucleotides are TGTGCCAGCAGCGCCCGACAGGGGTCCTACGAGCAGTACTTC. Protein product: CASSARQGSYEQYF.